Shown below are 17 T cell receptor beta chains from a single sample sequenced in a study of response to subunit inactivated influenza vaccine. Each CDR3 protein is one row after TCRdb ran MiXCR on the RT-PCR reads. The profile shows about 520,000 distinct CDR3 sequences, 9.5% to 13% of them singletons. The sequenced sample was PBMCs from blood, obtained roughly 48 days after vaccination. These receptors all come from a man aged 50 to 59 who received an inactivated influenza vaccine.

This clonotype was counted at least ten times. CDR3: CAINPDNSGNTIYF. CDR3 coding DNA: TGTGCCATCAACCCCGACAACTCTGGAAACACCATATATTTT. The rearrangement joins TRBV10-3 to TRBJ1-3; D is unclear. The CDR3 loop spans 14 amino acids. The V end lost 7 bases, the J end lost 0 bases, and 10 bases lay between the germline ends. Germline V lookup: CDR1 ENHRY, CDR2 SYGVKD.

Ten or more counts support this clonotype. The rearrangement uses TRBV7-2 and TRBJ2-7; TRBD2 is a possible D gene (6 bases). The germline V gene has CDR1 SGHTA and CDR2 FQGNSA. V lost 0 bases to trimming and J lost 3 bases, with 9 bases between them. This CDR3 spans 14 amino acids. This CDR3 is CASSLAATSYEQYF. DNA for the CDR3: TGTGCCAGCAGCTTAGCAGCGACTAGCTACGAGCAGTACTTC.

In this sample, this clonotype turned up a few times. DNA for the CDR3: TGTGCCAGCAGTCCGTCGCAGGGACAGATAAACTATGGCTACACCTTC. Its translation is CASSPSQGQINYGYTF. The chain uses TRBV28 and TRBJ1-2; the match to TRBD1 covers 7 bases. The trim removed 5 bases at V and 2 bases at J, leaving 11 bases unmatched. Germline lookup yields CDR1 MDHEN and CDR2 SYDVKM. The CDR3 is 16 residues long.

This chain joins TRBV20-1 and TRBJ2-1; 8 bases align to TRBD2. After removal of 1 base from V and 6 bases from J, the junction contained 11 bases not matched to a gene. Germline V CDR1 and CDR2: DFQATT, SNEGSKA (reference sequence). The CDR3 consists of 16 residues. CDR3 sequence reads: CSARVFRGGRPNEQFF. The CDR3 DNA is TGCAGTGCTAGAGTTTTTCGGGGGGGCCGTCCCAATGAGCAGTTCTTC.

This clonotype was counted only a few times. V gene TRBV6-5 combines with J gene TRBJ2-7; 9 nucleotides line up with TRBD1. V gave up 2 bases and J gave up 6 bases; unmatched junction bases: 2. The germline V gene encodes CDR1 MNHEY and CDR2 SVGAGI. The CDR3 runs to 13 residues. The CDR3 loop reads CASSYRTGVEQYF. Written as DNA, the CDR3 is TGTGCCAGCAGTTACAGGACAGGGGTCGAGCAGTACTTC.

As DNA, the CDR3 is TGTGCCAGCAGCTTATACCCCACCGGTGGCAATGAGCAGTTCTTC. It yields the protein CASSLYPTGGNEQFF. The chain joins TRBV7-2 to TRBJ2-1, with unresolved D. Germline CDR1 is SGHTA and CDR2 is FQGNSA. The CDR3 totals 15 residues. V lost 2 bases and J lost 6, with 14 bases in between.

As regards this clonotype: Sequence at one end of the junction differs from germline and may be a read error. The V and J genes are TRBV4-3 and TRBJ2-7, with D hard to call. This CDR3 contains 15 residues. The V gene's germline CDR1 is LGHNA and CDR2 YSLEER. The CDR3 is CTSSQVGKPLSEQYF. As DNA, the CDR3 is TGCACCAGCAGCCAAGTGGGTAAACCGCTTTCCGAGCAGTACTTC.

This clonotype showed up many times. The genes are TRBV7-2 and TRBJ2-3, with 14 nucleotides matching TRBD2. CDR3 length: 15 residues. CDR1 and CDR2 from the germline V gene are SGHTA and FQGNSA. V trimming: 1 base; J trimming: 8 bases; junction bases outside the gene matches: 2. CDR3 sequence reads: CASSLGGLAGGTQYF. CDR3 DNA sequence: TGTGCCAGCAGCTTAGGCGGACTAGCGGGGGGTACGCAGTATTTT.

This clonotype was seen more than once but under ten times. The chain employs TRBV10-3 and TRBJ2-7, with 7 bases that match TRBD1. V lost 6 bases and J lost 1; bases outside the gene matches: 6. Germline V gene lookup returns CDR1 ENHRY and CDR2 SYGVKD. The length of the CDR3 is 14 residues. The CDR3 nucleotides are TGTGCCATCAGGGAGGCGACAGGGTCCTACGAGCAGTACTTC. Protein sequence: CAIREATGSYEQYF.

The chain employs TRBV9 and TRBJ2-1, with unresolved D. Germline V lookup: CDR1 SGDLS, CDR2 YYNGEE. The CDR3 spans 14 residues. The V and J ends lost 1 base and 1 base respectively, with 6 bases between them. The CDR3 DNA is TGTGCCAGCAGCGTACAACAGTCCTACAATGAGCAGTTCTTC. Protein product: CASSVQQSYNEQFF.

The chain is built from TRBV20-1 and TRBJ2-5; 8 nucleotides match TRBD1. The CDR3 sequence is 13 residues long. Germline CDR1 is DFQATT and CDR2 is SNEGSKA (reference sequence). Germline trimming cut 2 bases from V and 5 bases from J; bases unmatched to any gene: 4. The CDR3 DNA follows: TGCAGTGCTAGACAGGACAGGGATGAGACCCAGTACTTC. It translates to CSARQDRDETQYF.

This clonotype turned up a few times. V is TRBV5-1 and J is TRBJ1-1; TRBD1 matches 8 bases. Looked up from germline, CDR1 is SGHRS and CDR2 is YFSETQ. After removal of 0 bases from V and 5 bases from J, the junction contained 12 bases not matched to a gene. CDR3 size: 17 residues. The CDR3 spells CASSLEGTGLWGTEAFF. CDR3 nucleotides: TGCGCCAGCAGCTTGGAGGGGACAGGTCTATGGGGAACTGAAGCTTTCTTT.

In its sample, this clonotype was seen a few times. The V call is TRBV6-2 or TRBV6-3, the J call TRBJ2-2, with TRBD2 matching 13 bases. The CDR3 contains 15 residues. The germline V gene has CDR1 MNHEY and CDR2 SVGEGT. Trimming took 6 bases from V and 4 from J; bases not matched to a gene: 2. The CDR3 loop is CASRLAGGLTGELFF. Here the CDR3 DNA reads TGTGCCAGCAGACTAGCGGGGGGGCTCACCGGGGAGCTGTTTTTT.

This clonotype was observed many times. J is TRBJ1-5 and V is TRBV4-1, with D possibly being TRBD1 (6 bases). This CDR3 is 14 amino acids long. V lost 4 bases to trimming and J lost 6 bases, with 13 bases between them. Germline CDR1 reads MGHRA; CDR2 reads YSYEKL. In nucleotides, the CDR3 is TGCGCCAGCAGCCCGTCAGGGGTCGGTCAGCCCCAGCATTTT. Amino acids: CASSPSGVGQPQHF.

This clonotype was found a few times. The chain links TRBV6-6 to TRBJ1-6; no reliable D call. Looked up from germline, CDR1 is MNHNY and CDR2 is SVGAGI (reference sequence). The CDR3 is made up of 13 amino acids. Trimming pared 7 bases from V and 9 bases from J, leaving 13 bases between. CDR3 sequence: CASNPGPGSPLHF. The CDR3 nucleotides read TGTGCCAGCAACCCTGGGCCCGGTTCACCCCTCCACTTT.

This chain connects TRBV7-2 to TRBJ2-1; D is perhaps TRBD1 or TRBD2 (5 bases each). V was clipped by 5 bases and J by 7 bases, with 21 bases between them. Per the germline V gene, CDR1 is SGHTA and CDR2 is FQGNSA. There are 16 residues in the CDR3. This CDR3 reads CASSPWGFNAGNEQFF. The CDR3 bases are TGTGCCAGCAGCCCCTGGGGGTTCAACGCTGGGAATGAGCAGTTCTTC.

Ten or more counts support this clonotype. The J gene is TRBJ2-7, the V gene TRBV20-1; 8 nucleotides line up with TRBD2. V was pared by 5 bases and J by 4 bases, with 7 bases of the junction left unmatched. Germline CDR1 reads DFQATT; CDR2 reads SNEGSKA (reference sequence). The CDR3 spans 13 residues. CDR3 in amino acids: CSAGARGGYEQYF. CDR3 bases: TGCAGTGCTGGCGCCCGGGGGGGTTACGAGCAGTACTTC.